The source of this TCR beta chain is a study of blood T cell repertoires in COVID-19. CDR1 is MNHEY, CDR2 SVGAGI, per germline. This CDR3 is 14 amino acids long. Trimming shortened V by 6 bases and J by 8 bases, and 19 bases separated the two germline ends. Assay: immunoSEQ multiplex PCR; the TCRdb copy retains only in-frame clones and omits some. This table holds roughly 65,000 clones, roughly four fifths found once. The sequencing input was peripheral blood. This TCR was recovered from a human donor in a cohort sampled during active COVID-19. The gene calls are TRBV6-5 and TRBJ1-2, with unresolved D. The CDR3 here is CASRSGPPLGGYTF. CDR3 in DNA: TGTGCCAGCAGGAGCGGACCGCCCTTGGGAGGCTACACCTTC.